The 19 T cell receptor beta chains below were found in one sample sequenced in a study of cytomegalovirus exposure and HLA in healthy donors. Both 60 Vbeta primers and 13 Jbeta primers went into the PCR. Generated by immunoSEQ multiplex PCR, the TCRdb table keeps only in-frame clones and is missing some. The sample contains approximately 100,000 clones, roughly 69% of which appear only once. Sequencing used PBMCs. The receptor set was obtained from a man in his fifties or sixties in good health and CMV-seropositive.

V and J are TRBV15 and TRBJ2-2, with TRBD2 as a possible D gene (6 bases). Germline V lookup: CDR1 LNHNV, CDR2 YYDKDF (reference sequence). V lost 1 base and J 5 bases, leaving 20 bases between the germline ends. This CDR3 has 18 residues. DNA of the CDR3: TGTGCCACCAGCAGAGGAGGAACCAACGCGGGAAAAACCGGGGAGCTGTTTTTT. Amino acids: CATSRGGTNAGKTGELFF.

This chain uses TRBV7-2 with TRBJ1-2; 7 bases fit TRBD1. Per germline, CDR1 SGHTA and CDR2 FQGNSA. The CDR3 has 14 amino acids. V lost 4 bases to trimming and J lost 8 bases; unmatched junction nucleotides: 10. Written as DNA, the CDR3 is TGTGCCAGCAGCTCCCGACAGGGAGGTATAGGCTACACCTTC. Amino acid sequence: CASSSRQGGIGYTF.

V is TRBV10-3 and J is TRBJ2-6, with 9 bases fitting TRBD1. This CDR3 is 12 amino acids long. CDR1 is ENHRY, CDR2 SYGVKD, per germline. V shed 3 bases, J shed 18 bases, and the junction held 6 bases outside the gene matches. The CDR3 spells CAISEDPGQGTF. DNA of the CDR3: TGTGCCATCAGTGAAGATCCGGGACAGGGGACTTTC.

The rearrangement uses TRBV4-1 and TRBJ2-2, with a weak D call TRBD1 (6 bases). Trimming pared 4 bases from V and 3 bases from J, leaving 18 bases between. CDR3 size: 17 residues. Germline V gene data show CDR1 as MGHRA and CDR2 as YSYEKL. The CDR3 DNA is TGCGCCAGCAGCCGACCCTCCGCAGGGGACCACACCGGGGAGCTGTTTTTT. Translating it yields CASSRPSAGDHTGELFF.

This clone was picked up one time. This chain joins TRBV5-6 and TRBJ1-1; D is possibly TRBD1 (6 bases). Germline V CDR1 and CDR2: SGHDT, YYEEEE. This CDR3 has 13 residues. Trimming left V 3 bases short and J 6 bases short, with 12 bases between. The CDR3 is CASSSKQGPEAFF. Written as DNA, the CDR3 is TGTGCCAGCAGCTCTAAACAGGGTCCTGAAGCTTTCTTT.

CDR3 in DNA: TGTGCCTGGAATTCCTTGATGTGGGGGGGGCTGAACAATGAGCAGTTCTTC. Translation gives CAWNSLMWGGLNNEQFF. The rearrangement joins TRBV30 to TRBJ2-1, with a weak D call TRBD2 (7 bases). CDR1 is GTSNPN and CDR2 is SVGIG in the germline V gene (reference sequence). V was pared by 4 bases and J by 5 bases, with 24 bases between. The length of the CDR3 is 17 residues.

The CDR3 protein is CASSLKGSDTEAFF. In DNA, the CDR3 is TGCGCCAGCAGCTTAAAGGGGTCTGACACTGAAGCTTTCTTT. The chain combines TRBV5-1 with TRBJ1-1, with D perhaps TRBD1 (5 bases). This CDR3 comprises 14 residues. CDR1 and CDR2 from the germline V gene are SGHRS and YFSETQ. V lost 2 bases and J 3 bases, leaving 11 bases between the germline ends.

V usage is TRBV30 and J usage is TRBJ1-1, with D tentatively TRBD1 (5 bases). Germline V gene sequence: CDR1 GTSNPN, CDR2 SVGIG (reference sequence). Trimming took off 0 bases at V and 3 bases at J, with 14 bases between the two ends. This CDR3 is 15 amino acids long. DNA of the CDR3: TGTGCCTGGAGTGTCCGGCCAGGGACTGACACTGAAGCTTTCTTT. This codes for CAWSVRPGTDTEAFF.

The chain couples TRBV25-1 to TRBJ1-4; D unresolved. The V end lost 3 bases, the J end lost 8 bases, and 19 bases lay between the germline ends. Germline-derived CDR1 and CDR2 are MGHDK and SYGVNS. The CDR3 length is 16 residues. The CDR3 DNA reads TGTGCCAGCAGTGATAAAGACTATTATACTGGGGAAAAACTGTTTTTT. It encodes CASSDKDYYTGEKLFF.

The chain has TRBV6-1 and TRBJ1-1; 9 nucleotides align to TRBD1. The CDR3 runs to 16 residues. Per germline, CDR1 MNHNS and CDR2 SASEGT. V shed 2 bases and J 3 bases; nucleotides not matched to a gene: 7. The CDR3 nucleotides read TGTGCCAGCAGTGAACCCGGGACAGGGCTTTACACTGAAGCTTTCTTT. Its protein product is CASSEPGTGLYTEAFF.

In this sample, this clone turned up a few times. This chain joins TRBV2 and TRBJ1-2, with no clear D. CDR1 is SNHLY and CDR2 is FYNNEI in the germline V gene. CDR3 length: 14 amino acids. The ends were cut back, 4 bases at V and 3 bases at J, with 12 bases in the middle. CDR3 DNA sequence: TGTGCCAGCAGTGGGAGGACGGACTACTATGGCTACACCTTC. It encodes CASSGRTDYYGYTF.

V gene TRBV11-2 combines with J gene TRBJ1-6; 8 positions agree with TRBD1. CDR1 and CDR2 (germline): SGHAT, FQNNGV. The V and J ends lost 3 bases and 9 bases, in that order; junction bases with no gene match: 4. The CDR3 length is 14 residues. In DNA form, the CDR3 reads TGTGCCAGCAGCTTTGGACAGGGTCGTTCACCCCTCCACTTT. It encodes CASSFGQGRSPLHF.

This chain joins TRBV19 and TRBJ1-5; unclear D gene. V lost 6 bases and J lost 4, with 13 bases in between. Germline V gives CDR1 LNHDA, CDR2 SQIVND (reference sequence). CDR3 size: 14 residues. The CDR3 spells CASSMRSDNQPQHF. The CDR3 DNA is TGTGCCAGTAGCATGCGAAGCGATAATCAGCCCCAGCATTTT.

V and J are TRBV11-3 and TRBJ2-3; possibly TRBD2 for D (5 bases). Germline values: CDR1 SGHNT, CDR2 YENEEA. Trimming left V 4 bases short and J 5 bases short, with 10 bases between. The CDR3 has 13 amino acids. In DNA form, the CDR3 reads TGTGCCAGCAGCTCAAATGGAGGAGATACGCAGTATTTT. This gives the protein CASSSNGGDTQYF.

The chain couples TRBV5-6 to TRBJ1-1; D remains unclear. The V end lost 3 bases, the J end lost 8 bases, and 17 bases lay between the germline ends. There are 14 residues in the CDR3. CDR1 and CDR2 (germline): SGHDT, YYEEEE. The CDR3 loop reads CASSSGAEGREAFF. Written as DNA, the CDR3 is TGTGCCAGCAGCTCTGGAGCAGAAGGGAGGGAAGCTTTCTTT.

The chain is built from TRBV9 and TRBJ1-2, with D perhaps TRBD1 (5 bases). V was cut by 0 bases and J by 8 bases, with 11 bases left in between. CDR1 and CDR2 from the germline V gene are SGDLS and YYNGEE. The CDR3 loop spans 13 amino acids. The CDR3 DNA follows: TGTGCCAGCAGCGTAGATCCAGGGTGGGGCTACACCTTC. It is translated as CASSVDPGWGYTF. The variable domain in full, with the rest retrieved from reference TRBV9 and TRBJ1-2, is DSGVTQTPKHLITATGQRVTLRCSPRSGDLSVYWYQQSLDQGLQFLIQYYNGEERAKGNILERFSAQQFPDLHSELNLSSLELGDSALYFCASSVDPGWGYTFGSGTRLTVV.

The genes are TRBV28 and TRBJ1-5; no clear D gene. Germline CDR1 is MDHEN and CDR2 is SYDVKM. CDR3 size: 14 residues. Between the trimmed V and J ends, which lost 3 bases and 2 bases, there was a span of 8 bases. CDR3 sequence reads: CASSFGRGNQPQHF. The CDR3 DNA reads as TGTGCCAGCAGTTTCGGGCGGGGCAATCAGCCCCAGCATTTT.

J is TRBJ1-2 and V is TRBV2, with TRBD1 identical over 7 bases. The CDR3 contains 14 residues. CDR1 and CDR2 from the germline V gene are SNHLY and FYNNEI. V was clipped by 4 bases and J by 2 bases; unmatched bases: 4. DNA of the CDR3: TGTGCCAGCAGTGCACTACAGGGGAACTATGGCTACACCTTC. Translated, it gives CASSALQGNYGYTF.

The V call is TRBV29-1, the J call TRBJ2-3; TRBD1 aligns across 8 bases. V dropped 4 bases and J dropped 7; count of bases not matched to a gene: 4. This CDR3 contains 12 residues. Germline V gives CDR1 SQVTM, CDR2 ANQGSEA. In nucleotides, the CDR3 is TGCAGCGTTGGGCAGGGGGCGAATACGCAGTATTTT. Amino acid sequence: CSVGQGANTQYF.